A single sample is the source of the 20 T cell receptor beta chains below, sequenced in a study of T cell responses to AZD1222 COVID-19 vaccine. Here immunoSEQ multiplex PCR was the method, and the copy in TCRdb shows in-frame clones only, minus some. This sample carries some 50,000 clones, 70% to 85% of them seen once, and the ten largest clones take 20% to 25%. The specimen comprised peripheral blood, sampled on day 0 of MenACWY control vaccination. The receptors were sampled from an adult in good health.

This clone was counted ten times or more. V is TRBV4-1 and J is TRBJ2-4; D gene uncertain. Germline loops: CDR1 MGHRA, CDR2 YSYEKL. This CDR3 comprises 13 residues. The germline V and J ends were trimmed by 6 bases and 0 bases, with 6 bases remaining between them. The CDR3 DNA reads TGCGCCAGCAGTGAGATAGCCAAAAACATTCAGTACTTC. Translation: CASSEIAKNIQYF.

This clone appeared a few times. In DNA, the CDR3 is TGCGCCAGCAGCTCGGACAGGACTTGGACTGAAGCTTTCTTT. Protein product: CASSSDRTWTEAFF. The rearrangement joins TRBV5-1 to TRBJ1-1, with 7 bases matching TRBD1. The CDR3 loop spans 14 amino acids. From germline, CDR1 is SGHRS and CDR2 YFSETQ. Trimming took 3 bases from V and 5 from J; bases not matched to a gene: 7.

This clone was seen only a few times. The chain couples TRBV5-6 to TRBJ1-2, with D uncertain. The CDR3 loop spans 13 amino acids. Germline CDR1 SGHDT, CDR2 YYEEEE. V was trimmed by 4 bases and J by 1 base, leaving 8 bases between them. The CDR3 protein is CASSPSLNYGYTF. The CDR3 bases are TGTGCCAGCAGCCCCAGCCTTAACTATGGCTACACCTTC. The variable domain in full, with the rest retrieved from reference TRBV5-6 and TRBJ1-2, is DAGVTQSPTHLIKTRGQQVTLRCSPKSGHDTVSWYQQALGQGPQFIFQYYEEEERQRGNFPDRFSGHQFPNYSSELNVNALLLGDSALYLCASSPSLNYGYTFGSGTRLTVV.

The CDR3 spells CASSQDWESGRFSETQYF. As DNA, the CDR3 is TGTGCCAGCAGCCAAGATTGGGAAAGCGGGAGGTTCTCAGAGACCCAGTACTTC. The chain uses TRBV3-1 (or the pseudogene TRBV3-2) and TRBJ2-5, with 9 bases identical to TRBD2. Looked up from germline, CDR1 is LGHDT and CDR2 is YNNKEL (reference sequence). The junction had 12 bases not matched to a gene; V was cut back by 0 bases and J by 4 bases. The CDR3 totals 18 residues.

The rearrangement links TRBV4-1 to TRBJ2-1, with a tentative D call TRBD2 (5 bases). Trimming took off 1 base at V and 5 bases at J, with 21 bases between the two ends. The CDR3 is 18 amino acids. Germline V CDR1 and CDR2: MGHRA, YSYEKL. The CDR3 protein is CASSQGVLGRRLNNEQFF. The CDR3 coding sequence is TGCGCCAGCAGCCAAGGAGTGCTTGGCAGGAGGCTAAACAATGAGCAGTTCTTC.

The gene calls are TRBV3-1 (or the pseudogene TRBV3-2) and TRBJ1-1; 7 nucleotides match TRBD1. The CDR3 contains 18 residues. The germline V gene has CDR1 LGHDT and CDR2 YNNKEL (reference sequence). V trimming: 4 bases; J trimming: 1 base; junction bases outside the gene matches: 15. In DNA form, the CDR3 reads TGTGCCAGCAGCCCCCTTCTCCGCAGGGGGACCAAGAACACTGAAGCTTTCTTT. Translation: CASSPLLRRGTKNTEAFF.

The V and J genes are TRBV7-9 and TRBJ2-7, with D maybe TRBD2 (5 bases). This CDR3 is 12 amino acids long. Per germline, CDR1 SEHNR and CDR2 FQNEAQ (reference sequence). The V end lost 4 bases, the J end lost 6 bases, and 10 bases lay between the germline ends. CDR3 sequence reads: CASSSDYSEQYF. DNA for the CDR3: TGTGCCAGCAGCTCTGACTACTCCGAGCAGTACTTC.

V and J are TRBV6-1 and TRBJ2-7, with a possible D match to TRBD1 (5 bases). Trimming pared 3 bases from V and 3 bases from J, leaving 9 bases between. The CDR3 covers 13 residues. Germline values: CDR1 MNHNS, CDR2 SASEGT. CDR3 DNA sequence: TGTGCCAGCAGTGAGGCCAGGGACTACGAGCAGTACGTC. This translates into CASSEARDYEQYV.

This sequence joins TRBV6-5 and TRBJ1-1; 7 nucleotides agree with TRBD1. The CDR3 has 13 residues. J gave up 2 bases and V 8 bases, and 5 bases lay outside the gene matches. Per germline, CDR1 MNHEY and CDR2 SVGAGI. This CDR3 reads CASWRQGNTEAFF. Here the CDR3 DNA reads TGTGCCAGCTGGAGACAGGGTAACACTGAAGCTTTCTTT.

The sample holds a few counts of this clone. J is TRBJ2-4 and V is TRBV27; 10 bases align to TRBD1. CDR1 MNHEY and CDR2 SMNVEV come from the germline V gene (reference sequence). V gave up 2 bases and J gave up 10 bases; unmatched junction bases: 11. The CDR3 runs to 16 residues. The CDR3 is CASSLTFPGQGSIQYF. CDR3 sequence (DNA): TGTGCCAGCAGTTTAACCTTCCCGGGACAGGGGAGTATTCAGTACTTC.

The chain couples TRBV15 to TRBJ2-6; 7 nucleotides align to TRBD1. CDR3 length: 16 amino acids. V was clipped by 4 bases and J by 2 bases; unmatched bases: 5. The germline V gene encodes CDR1 LNHNV and CDR2 YYDKDF (reference sequence). The CDR3 protein is CATSTPDRPGANVLTF. The CDR3 DNA reads TGTGCCACCAGCACCCCGGACAGGCCTGGGGCCAACGTCCTGACTTTC.

This clone has only a few counts. The J gene is TRBJ1-4, the V gene TRBV5-1; TRBD1 might be the D (6 bases). V lost 0 bases and J lost 6, with 9 bases in between. This CDR3 comprises 14 residues. Germline values: CDR1 SGHRS, CDR2 YFSETQ. CDR3: CASSLDRVDEKLFF. CDR3 sequence (DNA): TGCGCCAGCAGCTTGGACAGGGTGGATGAAAAACTGTTTTTT.

The chain recombines TRBV2 with TRBJ1-5, with a tentative D call TRBD1 (5 bases). V dropped 7 bases and J dropped 11 bases, with 18 bases sitting between them. The CDR3 is made up of 13 amino acids. The V gene's germline CDR1 is SNHLY and CDR2 FYNNEI. This CDR3 is CASTGPTGFAQHF. The CDR3 coding sequence is TGTGCCAGCACGGGACCCACCGGTTTTGCCCAGCATTTT.

This clone was detected only once. The V and J genes are TRBV7-8 and TRBJ1-1, with D possibly being TRBD1 (6 bases). The length of the CDR3 is 15 residues. Per the germline V gene, CDR1 is SGHVS and CDR2 is FQNEAQ. V gave up 3 bases and J gave up 2 bases, with 13 bases separating them. The CDR3 protein is CASSLGARRNTEAFF. In DNA, the CDR3 is TGTGCCAGCAGCTTGGGGGCAAGGAGAAACACTGAAGCTTTCTTT.

The rearrangement joins TRBV2 to TRBJ2-2; tentatively, D is TRBD1 (5 bases). There are 16 residues in the CDR3. Germline CDR1 reads SNHLY; CDR2 reads FYNNEI. Trimming stripped 7 bases from V and 1 base from J, with 16 bases between. CDR3 nucleotides: TGTGCCAGCATAGGGGATTGGGGTATGAACACCGGGGAGCTGTTTTTT. Amino acids: CASIGDWGMNTGELFF.

The J gene is TRBJ2-7, the V gene TRBV11-2; D tentatively fits TRBD1 or TRBD2 (5 bases each). The V gene's germline CDR1 is SGHAT and CDR2 FQNNGV. CDR3 length: 17 residues. The V end was cut by 5 bases, the J end by 0 bases, with 20 bases between. DNA of the CDR3: TGTGCCAGCAGCCCCGATAGCGCCAGACAGCGCTCCTACGAGCAGTACGTC. Encoded protein: CASSPDSARQRSYEQYV.

The V and J genes are TRBV19 and TRBJ1-6; D unresolved. The germline V gene has CDR1 LNHDA and CDR2 SQIVND (reference sequence). Trimming removed 3 bases from V and 0 bases from J, with 6 bases in between. There are 15 residues in the CDR3. This CDR3 reads CASSMESSYNSPLHF. The DNA of the CDR3 is TGTGCCAGTAGTATGGAGAGCTCCTATAATTCACCCCTCCACTTT.

This chain joins TRBV25-1 and TRBJ1-1; no clear D gene. The CDR3 has 15 amino acids. Trimming removed 5 bases from V and 0 bases from J, with 13 bases in between. Germline-derived CDR1 and CDR2 are MGHDK and SYGVNS. CDR3 amino acids: CASSLGSTMNTEAFF. CDR3 in DNA: TGTGCCAGCAGTCTTGGGTCAACTATGAACACTGAAGCTTTCTTT. The full variable domain, with the rest looked up from reference TRBV25-1 and TRBJ1-1, is EADIYQTPRYLVIGTGKKITLECSQTMGHDKMYWYQQDPGMELHLIHYSYGVNSTEKGDLSSESTVSRIRTEHFPLTLESARPSHTSQYLCASSLGSTMNTEAFFGQGTRLTVV.

The table lists this clone with a few counts. The rearrangement joins TRBV5-4 to TRBJ1-3; perhaps TRBD1 as D (5 bases). The CDR3 is made up of 16 amino acids. V was trimmed by 0 bases and J by 0 bases, leaving 10 bases between them. CDR1 and CDR2 from the germline V gene are SGHNT and YYREEE (reference sequence). The CDR3 spells CASSLGGRTSGNTIYF. For the CDR3, the DNA is TGTGCCAGCAGCTTGGGGGGGAGGACCTCTGGAAACACCATATATTTT.

The V gene is TRBV5-1, the J gene TRBJ2-1; 9 bases match TRBD2. The CDR3 covers 14 residues. The germline CDR1 and CDR2 sequences are SGHRS and YFSETQ. Trimming removed 5 bases from V and 6 bases from J; junction bases left unmatched: 6. The CDR3 DNA reads TGCGCCAGCAGGGAACTAGCGGGTCTCAATGAGCAGTTCTTC. This sequence encodes CASRELAGLNEQFF.